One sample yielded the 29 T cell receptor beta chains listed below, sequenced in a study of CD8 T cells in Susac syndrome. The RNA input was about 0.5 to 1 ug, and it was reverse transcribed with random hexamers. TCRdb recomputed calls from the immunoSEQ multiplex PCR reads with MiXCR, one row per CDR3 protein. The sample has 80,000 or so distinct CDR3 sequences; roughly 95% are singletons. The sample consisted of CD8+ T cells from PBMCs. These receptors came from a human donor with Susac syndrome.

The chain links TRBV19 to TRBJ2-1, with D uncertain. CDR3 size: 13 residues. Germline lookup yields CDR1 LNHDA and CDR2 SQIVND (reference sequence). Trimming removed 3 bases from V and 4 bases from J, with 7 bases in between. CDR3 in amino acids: CASSMGLYNEQFF. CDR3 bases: TGTGCCAGTAGTATGGGATTGTACAATGAGCAGTTCTTC.

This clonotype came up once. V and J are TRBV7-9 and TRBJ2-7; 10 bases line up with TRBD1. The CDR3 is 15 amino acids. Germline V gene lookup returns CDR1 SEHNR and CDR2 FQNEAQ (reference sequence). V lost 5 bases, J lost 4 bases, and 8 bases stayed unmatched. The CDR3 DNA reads TGTGCCAGCAGCAAACAGGGGGGACAGGGGTACGAGCAGTACTTC. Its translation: CASSKQGGQGYEQYF. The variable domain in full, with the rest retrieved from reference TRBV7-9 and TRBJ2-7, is DTGVSQNPRHKITKRGQNVTFRCDPISEHNRLYWYRQTLGQGPEFLTYFQNEAQLEKSRLLSDRFSAERPKGSFSTLEIQRTEQGDSAMYLCASSKQGGQGYEQYFGPGTRLTVT.

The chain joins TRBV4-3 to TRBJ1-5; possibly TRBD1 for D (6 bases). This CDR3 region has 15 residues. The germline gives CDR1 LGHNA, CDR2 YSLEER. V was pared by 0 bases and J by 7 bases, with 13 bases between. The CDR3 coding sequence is TGCGCCAGCAGCCAAGATCGCAGGGGAGGCCAGCCCCAGCATTTT. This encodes CASSQDRRGGQPQHF.

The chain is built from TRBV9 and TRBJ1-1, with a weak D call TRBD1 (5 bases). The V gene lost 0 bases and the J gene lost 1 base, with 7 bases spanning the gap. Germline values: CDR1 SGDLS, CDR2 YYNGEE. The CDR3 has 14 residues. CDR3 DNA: TGTGCCAGCAGCGTAGACGACAGGAACACTGAAGCTTTCTTT. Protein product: CASSVDDRNTEAFF.

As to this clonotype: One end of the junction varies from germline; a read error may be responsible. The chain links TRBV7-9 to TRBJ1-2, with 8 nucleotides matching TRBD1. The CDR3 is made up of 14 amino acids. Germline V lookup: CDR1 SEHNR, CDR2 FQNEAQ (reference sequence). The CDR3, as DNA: TGTGCCAGCAGCTTAGCCGCAGGGGGCGATGGATACACCTTC. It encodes CASSLAAGGDGYTF.

The CDR3 here is CSARDSGGSYNEQFF. In DNA, the CDR3 is TGCAGTGCTAGAGATTCGGGGGGCTCCTACAATGAGCAGTTCTTC. The rearrangement uses TRBV20-1 and TRBJ2-1, with 7 positions matching TRBD2. The CDR3 length is 15 residues. The junction had 2 bases not matched to a gene; V was cut back by 0 bases and J by 0 bases. CDR1 and CDR2 (germline): DFQATT, SNEGSKA (reference sequence).

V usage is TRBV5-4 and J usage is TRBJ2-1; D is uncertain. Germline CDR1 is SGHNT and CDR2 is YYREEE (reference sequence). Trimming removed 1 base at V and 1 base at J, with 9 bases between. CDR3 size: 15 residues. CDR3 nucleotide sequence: TGTGCCAGCAGCTTGAGATTTCGGTCCTACAATGAGCAGTTCTTC. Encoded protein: CASSLRFRSYNEQFF.

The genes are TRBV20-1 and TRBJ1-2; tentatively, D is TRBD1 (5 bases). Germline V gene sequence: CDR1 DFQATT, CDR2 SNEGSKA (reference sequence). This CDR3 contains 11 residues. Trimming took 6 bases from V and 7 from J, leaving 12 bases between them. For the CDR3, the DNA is TGCAGTGCCAACCTAAGGGGTGGCTACACCTTC. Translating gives CSANLRGGYTF.

Here the CDR3 DNA reads TGCAGCGTTGAAAGTTGGGGATCTGAAGCTTTCTTT. Its protein product is CSVESWGSEAFF. J is TRBJ1-1 and V is TRBV29-1; D not resolved. The CDR3 has 12 residues. Germline lookup yields CDR1 SQVTM and CDR2 ANQGSEA. Trimming stripped 2 bases from V and 6 bases from J, with 10 bases between.

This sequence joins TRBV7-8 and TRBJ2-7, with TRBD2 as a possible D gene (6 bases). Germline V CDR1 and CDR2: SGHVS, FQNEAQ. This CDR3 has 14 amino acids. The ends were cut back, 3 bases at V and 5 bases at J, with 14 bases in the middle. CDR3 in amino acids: CASSFRGTFHEQYV. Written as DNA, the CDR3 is TGTGCCAGCAGCTTCCGGGGGACGTTTCACGAGCAGTACGTC.

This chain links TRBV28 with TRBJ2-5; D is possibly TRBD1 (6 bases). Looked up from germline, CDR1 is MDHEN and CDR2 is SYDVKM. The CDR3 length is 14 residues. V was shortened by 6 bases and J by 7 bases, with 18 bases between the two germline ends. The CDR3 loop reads CASRPDRPFGTQYF. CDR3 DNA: TGTGCCAGCAGACCCGACAGGCCATTTGGGACCCAGTACTTC.

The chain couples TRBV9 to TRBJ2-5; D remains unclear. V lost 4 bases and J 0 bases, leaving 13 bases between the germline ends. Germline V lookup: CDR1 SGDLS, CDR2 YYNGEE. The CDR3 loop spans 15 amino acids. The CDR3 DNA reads TGTGCCAGCAGCCCCGTCATGGGCTACCAAGAGACCCAGTACTTC. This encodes CASSPVMGYQETQYF.

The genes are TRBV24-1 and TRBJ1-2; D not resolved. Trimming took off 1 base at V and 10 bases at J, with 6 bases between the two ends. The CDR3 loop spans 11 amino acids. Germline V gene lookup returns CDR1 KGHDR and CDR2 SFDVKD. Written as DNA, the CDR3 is TGTGCCACCAGTGATTTTGGGTTCTACACCTTC. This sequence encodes CATSDFGFYTF.

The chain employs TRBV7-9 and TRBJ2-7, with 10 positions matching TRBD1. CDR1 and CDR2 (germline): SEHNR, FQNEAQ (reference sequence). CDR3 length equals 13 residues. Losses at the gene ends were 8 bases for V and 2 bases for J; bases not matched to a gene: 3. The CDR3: CASGGQGAYEQYF. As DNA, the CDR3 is TGTGCCAGCGGAGGACAGGGGGCCTACGAGCAGTACTTC.

The CDR3 DNA reads as TGCGCCAGCAGCCGCCTGAACGGGGGGAGTAGCACAGATACGCAGTATTTT. Protein sequence: CASSRLNGGSSTDTQYF. The chain is built from TRBV4-1 and TRBJ2-3, with 7 bases identical to TRBD2. The CDR3 extends over 17 amino acids. The germline V gene encodes CDR1 MGHRA and CDR2 YSYEKL. The V gene end was trimmed by 4 bases and the J gene end by 0 bases; junction bases not matched to a gene: 10.

This CDR3 reads CASSVGDYNNEQFF. The DNA for the CDR3 is TGTGCCAGCAGCGTAGGGGACTACAACAATGAGCAGTTCTTC. The genes are TRBV9 and TRBJ2-1; 7 bases align to TRBD2. The J segment lost 5 bases and the V segment lost 0 bases, leaving 2 bases of the junction unmatched. The CDR3 contains 14 residues. Germline-derived CDR1 and CDR2 are SGDLS and YYNGEE.

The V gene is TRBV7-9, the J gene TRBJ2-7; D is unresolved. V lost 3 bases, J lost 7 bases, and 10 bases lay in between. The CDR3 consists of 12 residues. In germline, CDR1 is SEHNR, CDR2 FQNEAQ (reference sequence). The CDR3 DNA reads TGTGCCAGCAGCTTCTGGGAAACGGAGCAGTACTTC. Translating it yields CASSFWETEQYF.

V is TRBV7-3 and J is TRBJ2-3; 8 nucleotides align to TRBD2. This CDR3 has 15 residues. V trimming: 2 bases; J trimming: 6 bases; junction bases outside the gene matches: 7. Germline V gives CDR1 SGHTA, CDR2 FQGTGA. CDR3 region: CASSLVAGIADTQYF. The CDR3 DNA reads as TGTGCCAGCAGCTTAGTAGCGGGAATTGCTGATACGCAGTATTTT.

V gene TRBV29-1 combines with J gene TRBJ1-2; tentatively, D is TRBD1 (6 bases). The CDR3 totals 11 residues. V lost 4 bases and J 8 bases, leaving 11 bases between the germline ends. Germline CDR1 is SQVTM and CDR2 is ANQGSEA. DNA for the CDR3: TGCAGCGTTGTAGCCGGGGGCGGCTACACCTTC. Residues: CSVVAGGGYTF.

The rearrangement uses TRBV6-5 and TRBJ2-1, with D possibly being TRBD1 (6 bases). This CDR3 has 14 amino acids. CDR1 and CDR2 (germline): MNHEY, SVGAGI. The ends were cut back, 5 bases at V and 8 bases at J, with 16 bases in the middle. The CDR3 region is CASSQRQGMDEQFF. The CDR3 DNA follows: TGTGCCAGCAGTCAAAGGCAGGGGATGGATGAGCAGTTCTTC.

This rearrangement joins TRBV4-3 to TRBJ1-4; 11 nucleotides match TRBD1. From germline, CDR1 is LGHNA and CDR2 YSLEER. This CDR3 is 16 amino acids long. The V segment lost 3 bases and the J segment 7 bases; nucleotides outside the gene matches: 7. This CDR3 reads CASSHSPGTGGEKLFF. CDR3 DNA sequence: TGCGCCAGCAGCCACTCCCCCGGGACAGGGGGTGAAAAACTGTTTTTT.

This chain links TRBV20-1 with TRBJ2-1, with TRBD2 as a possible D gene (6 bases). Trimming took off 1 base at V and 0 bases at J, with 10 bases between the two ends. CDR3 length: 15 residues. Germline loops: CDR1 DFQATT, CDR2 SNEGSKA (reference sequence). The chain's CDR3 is CSARGRVVSYNEQFF. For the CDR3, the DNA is TGCAGTGCTAGAGGGAGGGTCGTCTCCTACAATGAGCAGTTCTTC.

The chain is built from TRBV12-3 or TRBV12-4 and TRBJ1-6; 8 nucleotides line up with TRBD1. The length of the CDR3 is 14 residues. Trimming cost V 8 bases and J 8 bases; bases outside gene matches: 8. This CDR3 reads CASQGAGSDSPLHF. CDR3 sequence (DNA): TGTGCCAGCCAGGGGGCAGGGTCCGATTCACCCCTCCACTTT.

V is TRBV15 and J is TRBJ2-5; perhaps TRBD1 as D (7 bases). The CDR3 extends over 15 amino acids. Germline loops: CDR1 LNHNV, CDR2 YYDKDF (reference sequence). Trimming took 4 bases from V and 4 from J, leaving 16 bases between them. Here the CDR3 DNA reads TGTGCCACCAGCAAGTCAGGGGGAGGTGGAGAGACCCAGTACTTC. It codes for CATSKSGGGGETQYF.

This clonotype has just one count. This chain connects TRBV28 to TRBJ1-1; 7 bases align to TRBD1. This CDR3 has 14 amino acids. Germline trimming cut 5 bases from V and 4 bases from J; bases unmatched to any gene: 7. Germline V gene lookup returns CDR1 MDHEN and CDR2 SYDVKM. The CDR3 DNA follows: TGTGCCAGCAGTCCTCGACAGGGCGGCACTGAAGCTTTCTTT. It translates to CASSPRQGGTEAFF.

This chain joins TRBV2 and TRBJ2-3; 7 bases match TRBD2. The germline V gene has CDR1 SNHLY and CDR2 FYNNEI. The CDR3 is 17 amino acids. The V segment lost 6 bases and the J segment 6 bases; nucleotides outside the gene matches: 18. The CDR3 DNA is TGTGCCAGCAGCCAAGGGGCGGGAGCACTCCGTGGTGATACGCAGTATTTT. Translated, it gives CASSQGAGALRGDTQYF.

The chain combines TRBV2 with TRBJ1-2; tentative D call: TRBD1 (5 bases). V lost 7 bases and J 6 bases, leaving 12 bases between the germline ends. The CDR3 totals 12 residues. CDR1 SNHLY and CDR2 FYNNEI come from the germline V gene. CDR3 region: CASTRGRDGYTF. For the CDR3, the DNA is TGTGCCAGCACTCGGGGACGCGATGGCTACACCTTC.

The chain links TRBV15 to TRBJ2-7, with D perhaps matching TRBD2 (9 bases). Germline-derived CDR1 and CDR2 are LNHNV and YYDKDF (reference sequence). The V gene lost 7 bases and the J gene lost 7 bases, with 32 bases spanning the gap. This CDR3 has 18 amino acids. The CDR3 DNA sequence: TGTGCCACCACTACCACAGGGGGAAGGAGCGGGAGGAATGGTGAGCAGTACTTC. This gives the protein CATTTTGGRSGRNGEQYF.

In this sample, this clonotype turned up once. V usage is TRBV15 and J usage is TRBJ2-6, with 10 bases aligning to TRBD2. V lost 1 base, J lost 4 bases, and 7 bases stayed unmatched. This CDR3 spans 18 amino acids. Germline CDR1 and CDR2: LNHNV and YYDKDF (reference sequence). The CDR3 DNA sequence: TGTGCCACCAGCAGAGCAGCGGGGGGGTTCTTGGGGGCCAACGTCCTGACTTTC. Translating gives CATSRAAGGFLGANVLTF.